Detailed here is one TCR beta chain. Trimming shortened V by 3 bases and J by 4 bases, and 12 bases separated the two germline ends. The CDR3 is 13 residues long. Germline V gene sequence: CDR1 GTSNPN, CDR2 SVGIG (reference sequence). This entry is derived from a study of patients and donors after allogeneic stem cell transplantation. TCRdb reprocessed the RT-PCR reads with MiXCR, giving one entry per CDR3 protein. Among more than 850,000 distinct CDR3 sequences listed, 18% were seen once. The chain recombines TRBV30 with TRBJ1-2; the D is unclear. The TCR comes from a human donor who was either an allogeneic HSCT recipient or a stem cell or donor lymphocyte infusion donor (not recorded which). It is not recorded whose cells these are; they may come from a transplant donor. The specimen was blood, either unsorted or a sorted T cell fraction (not recorded which). The chain's CDR3 is CAWRWRPTYGYTF. The CDR3 region has the DNA TGTGCCTGGAGGTGGAGGCCGACCTATGGCTACACCTTC.